A single sample is the source of the 10 T cell receptor beta chains below, sequenced in a study of T-cell memory formation after mild COVID-19. TCRdb passed the 5' RACE reads through MiXCR, listing each CDR3 protein once. The table includes about 130,000 distinct CDR3 sequences, around a sixth detected once. Sequenced input: PBMCs or a T cell subset sorted from them (not recorded which). These receptors all stem from an adult woman who had mild COVID-19 (a few samples of this study predate the infection). Cell type and time point are not known.

The V and J genes are TRBV29-1 and TRBJ2-1, with D possibly TRBD2 on 5 matching bases. This CDR3 is built from 13 residues. Germline V lookup: CDR1 SQVTM, CDR2 ANQGSEA. Trimming took 5 bases from V and 2 from J, leaving 10 bases between them. CDR3 sequence: CSVSTGAYNEQFF. CDR3 nucleotides: TGCAGCGTTTCTACCGGGGCCTACAATGAGCAGTTCTTC.

This clonotype appeared a few times. This chain's CDR3 is CASSQGARTGELFF. CDR3 nucleotides: TGTGCCAGCAGTCAGGGGGCAAGGACCGGGGAGCTGTTTTTT. The rearrangement uses TRBV7-9 and TRBJ2-2; 8 nucleotides agree with TRBD1. Germline V lookup: CDR1 SEHNR, CDR2 FQNEAQ (reference sequence). CDR3 length equals 14 residues. Losses at the gene ends were 6 bases for V and 5 bases for J; bases not matched to a gene: 5.

The J gene is TRBJ2-6, the V gene TRBV27; D uncertain. Germline CDR1 MNHEY, CDR2 SMNVEV (reference sequence). The CDR3 covers 18 residues. The V end lost 1 base, the J end lost 0 bases, and 13 bases lay between the germline ends. As DNA, the CDR3 is TGTGCCAGCAGTTTATGGGCAGGAGCCTTCTCTGGGGCCAACGTCCTGACTTTC. Protein sequence: CASSLWAGAFSGANVLTF. Supplemented by reference TRBV27 and TRBJ2-6, the full variable domain reads EAQVTQNPRYLITVTGKKLTVTCSQNMNHEYMSWYRQDPGLGLRQIYYSMNVEVTDKGDVPEGYKVSRKEKRNFPLILESPSPNQTSLYFCASSLWAGAFSGANVLTFGAGSRLTVL.

This clonotype was recorded a few times. The rearrangement uses TRBV27 and TRBJ2-7; the D is unclear. The V gene lost 2 bases and the J gene lost 1 base, with 6 bases spanning the gap. The CDR3 totals 13 residues. Germline CDR1 reads MNHEY; CDR2 reads SMNVEV (reference sequence). In DNA form, the CDR3 reads TGTGCCAGCAGTTTAAGTCGGTCCTACGAGCAGTACTTC. It specifies CASSLSRSYEQYF.

This clonotype was counted only a few times. The V and J genes are TRBV19 and TRBJ1-5, with no clear D. From germline, CDR1 is LNHDA and CDR2 SQIVND (reference sequence). The CDR3 loop spans 13 amino acids. V lost 4 bases, J lost 3 bases, and 7 bases lay in between. Here the CDR3 reads CASSNSNNQPQHF. CDR3 sequence (DNA): TGTGCCAGTAGTAACAGCAACAATCAGCCCCAGCATTTT.

The chain recombines TRBV20-1 with TRBJ1-4; a weak D match, TRBD1 (5 bases). Germline V gene sequence: CDR1 DFQATT, CDR2 SNEGSKA (reference sequence). There are 13 residues in the CDR3. V gave up 5 bases and J gave up 6 bases, with 13 bases separating them. CDR3 in DNA: TGCAGTGCTGGTGACCGGGGGGATGAAAAACTGTTTTTT. Protein sequence: CSAGDRGDEKLFF.

The V call is TRBV14, the J call TRBJ1-6, with unresolved D. V was clipped by 1 base and J by 10 bases, with 11 bases between them. Germline CDR1 reads SGHDN; CDR2 reads FVKESK. This CDR3 spans 14 amino acids. CDR3 bases: TGTGCCAGCAGCCAAGTTAGGCAGGCATCACCCCTCCACTTT. Translated, it gives CASSQVRQASPLHF.

This clonotype was seen a few times. The rearrangement joins TRBV9 to TRBJ2-5; D uncertain. The V end lost 4 bases, the J end lost 5 bases, and 12 bases lay between the germline ends. The CDR3 covers 13 residues. The germline gives CDR1 SGDLS, CDR2 YYNGEE. The CDR3 spells CASSQPPAETQYF. The CDR3 DNA reads TGTGCCAGCAGCCAACCCCCCGCCGAGACCCAGTACTTC.

The rearrangement uses TRBV24-1 and TRBJ2-7, with D possibly matching TRBD1 (5 bases). From germline, CDR1 is KGHDR and CDR2 SFDVKD. The CDR3 is made up of 16 amino acids. Trimming left V 2 bases short and J 6 bases short, with 19 bases between. CDR3 protein: CATSDSITGRSGEQYF. DNA for the CDR3: TGTGCCACCAGTGATTCCATTACAGGAAGGAGTGGCGAGCAGTACTTC.

The gene calls are TRBV2 and TRBJ2-2, with D unresolved. Germline V gives CDR1 SNHLY, CDR2 FYNNEI. The V and J ends lost 4 bases and 3 bases respectively, with 6 bases between them. The CDR3 is 13 residues long. The CDR3 DNA is TGTGCCAGCAGTGGGTCCTACACCGGGGAGCTGTTTTTT. Residues: CASSGSYTGELFF.